Below, one T cell receptor (beta chain) is given with its context. The antigen this receptor binds is unknown. No much larger clonotype is one base removed from it; base qualities were not supplied. This specimen belongs to a study of control samples from healthy donors and cancer patients (dated by TCRdb to 2020 to 2022). Library generation was performed with the immunoSEQ multiplex PCR assay. Drawn from immuneACCESS, this table holds only the in-frame rearrangements with V and J called that TCRdb kept. Clones are partly lost; checked studies trace under half to an unresolved V gene and leave the rest unexplained. This sample is represented by some 98,000 clones; roughly 80% of them were singletons. Around 40% of the sample comes from the top ten. The CDR3 has 17 amino acids, counting the end cysteine and phenylalanine. Kept here is only the CDR3 DNA, which spans 51 bases and is read in frame from base 1.

This chain joins TRBV21-1 to TRBJ1-3. TRBV21-1 is a documented pseudogene. Sequences were obtained from PBMCs. This clonotype originated in a man in his sixties or seventies with lung cancer. CDR3 reads: CASSKVGTVTSGNTIYF. Read as DNA, the sequence is TGTGCCAGCAGCAAAGTTGGGACGGTGACCTCTGGAAACACCATATATTTT.